These 19 T cell receptor beta chains came from one sample sequenced in a study of blood T cell repertoires in COVID-19 (dated by TCRdb to the early 2020s). Libraries were built with the immunoSEQ multiplex PCR assay. Entries here come from immuneACCESS through TCRdb and include only in-frame sequences with V and J called. Some clones fail to appear in such tables; in the studies checked, an unresolved V gene covers under half of the shortfall, and the cause of the remainder is unknown. The sample profile shows some 270,000 clones; 65% to 85% of them were found once. Less than 20% of the sample comes from the top ten. Sample: peripheral blood. The receptors stem from a person between 65 and 79 years old with COVID-19, enrolled during active disease.

V is TRBV6-5 and J is TRBJ1-4; D remains unclear. Trimming shortened V by 7 bases and J by 8 bases, and 20 bases separated the two germline ends. Germline assignment: CDR1 MNHEY and CDR2 SVGAGI. The CDR3 totals 15 residues. The DNA of the CDR3 is TGTGCCAGCAACGACTTCAGCCCAACTCGGGAAAAACTGTTTTTT. Protein: CASNDFSPTREKLFF.

The chain recombines TRBV18 with TRBJ2-4, with TRBD2 matching 12 bases. This CDR3 comprises 15 residues. Germline V gives CDR1 KGHSH, CDR2 LQKENI. J gave up 2 bases and V 5 bases, and 1 base lay outside the gene matches. CDR3 loop: CASSGTSGSKNIQYF. CDR3 sequence (DNA): TGTGCCAGCTCAGGGACTAGCGGGTCCAAAAACATTCAGTACTTC.

The chain carries TRBV9 and TRBJ1-2, with 7 nucleotides matching TRBD1. The CDR3 is made up of 15 amino acids. Trimming cost V 3 bases and J 6 bases; bases outside gene matches: 11. CDR1 is SGDLS and CDR2 is YYNGEE in the germline V gene. Here the CDR3 reads CASSADRVPRDGYTF. The DNA of the CDR3 is TGTGCCAGCAGCGCCGACAGGGTTCCACGCGATGGCTACACCTTC. The variable domain in full, completed from reference TRBV9 and TRBJ1-2, reads DSGVTQTPKHLITATGQRVTLRCSPRSGDLSVYWYQQSLDQGLQFLIQYYNGEERAKGNILERFSAQQFPDLHSELNLSSLELGDSALYFCASSADRVPRDGYTFGSGTRLTVV.

The rearrangement uses TRBV30 and TRBJ2-2, with TRBD2 as a possible D gene (5 bases). This CDR3 has 15 residues. The germline V gene encodes CDR1 GTSNPN and CDR2 SVGIG (reference sequence). Trimming cost V 1 base and J 7 bases, with 16 bases left between them. CDR3 residues: CAWSGRREWGGELFF. The CDR3 coding sequence is TGTGCCTGGAGTGGACGCCGGGAATGGGGCGGGGAGCTGTTTTTT.

This chain joins TRBV6-5 and TRBJ1-4; 7 positions match TRBD1. V dropped 0 bases and J dropped 10; count of bases not matched to a gene: 8. This CDR3 comprises 15 residues. CDR1 MNHEY and CDR2 SVGAGI come from the germline V gene. The CDR3 loop reads CASSYSGDSVRKLFF. In DNA form, the CDR3 reads TGTGCCAGCAGTTACTCGGGGGACAGTGTGAGAAAACTGTTTTTT.

The chain carries TRBV28 and TRBJ2-7; 9 bases map to TRBD1. The germline CDR1 and CDR2 sequences are MDHEN and SYDVKM. Trimming removed 5 bases from V and 1 base from J; junction bases left unmatched: 9. The CDR3 contains 16 residues. The CDR3 spells CASSATGTGPSYEQYF. CDR3 DNA: TGTGCCAGCAGTGCAACCGGGACAGGGCCTTCCTACGAGCAGTACTTC.

V and J are TRBV7-2 and TRBJ2-1, with D maybe TRBD1 (5 bases). V lost 5 bases and J 5 bases, leaving 16 bases between the germline ends. The CDR3 length is 15 residues. The germline V gene encodes CDR1 SGHTA and CDR2 FQGNSA. CDR3 bases: TGTGCCAGCAGCCCAGGGCCTTCCCCTGACAATGAGCAGTTCTTC. Translation: CASSPGPSPDNEQFF.

V and J are TRBV2 and TRBJ1-1; TRBD1 is a possible D gene (5 bases). This CDR3 contains 14 residues. The germline V gene has CDR1 SNHLY and CDR2 FYNNEI. V was clipped by 6 bases and J by 5 bases, with 16 bases between them. The CDR3 nucleotides read TGTGCCAGCAGCGACCGGACATTTTTGACTGAAGCTTTCTTT. This translates into CASSDRTFLTEAFF.

CDR3: CASRKLWGRGNVGYTF. The CDR3 bases are TGTGCCAGTCGAAAATTATGGGGGCGCGGTAACGTTGGCTACACCTTC. This chain uses TRBV28 with TRBJ1-2, with D possibly being TRBD1 (6 bases). Per germline, CDR1 MDHEN and CDR2 SYDVKM. V was clipped by 9 bases and J by 7 bases, with 27 bases between them. This CDR3 has 16 amino acids.

V is TRBV27 and J is TRBJ1-4; 8 positions match TRBD1. CDR3 length equals 15 residues. Germline values: CDR1 MNHEY, CDR2 SMNVEV (reference sequence). With 6 bases clipped from V and 10 bases from J, the junction kept 13 bases outside the gene matches. The chain's CDR3 is CASSGTGPRSGKLFF. DNA of the CDR3: TGTGCCAGCAGCGGGACAGGCCCCAGGAGTGGAAAACTGTTTTTT.

The CDR3 DNA reads as TGTGCCAGCAGCTTAGGCCGACAGATGGGAGAGACCCAGTACTTC. It yields the protein CASSLGRQMGETQYF. This chain links TRBV7-9 with TRBJ2-5; weak D call: TRBD1 (5 bases). Germline CDR1 is SEHNR and CDR2 is FQNEAQ (reference sequence). V was clipped by 1 base and J by 4 bases, with 13 bases between them. The CDR3 length is 15 residues.

The gene calls are TRBV7-2 and TRBJ1-6, with D perhaps TRBD1 (6 bases). Germline V CDR1 and CDR2: SGHTA, FQGNSA. The V and J ends lost 6 bases and 7 bases respectively, with 13 bases between them. The CDR3 runs to 14 residues. The CDR3 DNA is TGTGCCAGCAGGTTGGACAGCAACAATTCACCCCTCCACTTT. Translated: CASRLDSNNSPLHF.

The chain carries TRBV12-3 or TRBV12-4 and TRBJ2-7; 7 bases are a match to TRBD2. Trimming cost V 2 bases and J 9 bases; bases outside gene matches: 7. The length of the CDR3 is 13 residues. The DNA of the CDR3 is TGTGCCAGCAGTTTAATGTCCGGGGAGGGGCAGTACTTC. This gives the protein CASSLMSGEGQYF.

The genes are TRBV6-4 and TRBJ2-1; TRBD2 aligns across 10 bases. J gave up 7 bases and V 5 bases, and 8 bases lay outside the gene matches. This CDR3 has 15 residues. CDR1 and CDR2 (germline): MRHNA, SNTAGT. As DNA, the CDR3 is TGTGCCAGCAGTTATGAGCGGGGGGGGATGAATGAGCAGTTCTTC. It specifies CASSYERGGMNEQFF.

The CDR3 nucleotides read TGTGCCAGCAGCCAAGTAGAACAGGGGGCTGCTGGAAACACCATATATTTT. Translation gives CASSQVEQGAAGNTIYF. This chain links TRBV14 with TRBJ1-3; 9 bases fit TRBD1. The CDR3 is 17 residues long. V lost 1 base, J lost 2 bases, and 6 bases stayed unmatched. Germline lookup yields CDR1 SGHDN and CDR2 FVKESK.

The chain has TRBV30 and TRBJ1-2; D perhaps matches TRBD1 (6 bases). The CDR3 length is 11 residues. Trimming left V 4 bases short and J 8 bases short, with 11 bases between. Germline V gene data show CDR1 as GTSNPN and CDR2 as SVGIG (reference sequence). The CDR3 sequence: CAWKFRGGYTF. The CDR3 DNA follows: TGTGCCTGGAAGTTCAGGGGCGGCTACACCTTC. Based on the CDR3 plus reference TRBV30 and TRBJ1-2, the full variable domain is SQTIHQWPATLVQPVGSPLSLECTVEGTSNPNLYWYRQAAGRGLQLLFYSVGIGQISSEVPQNLSASRPQDRQFILSSKKLLLSDSGFYLCAWKFRGGYTFGSGTRLTVV.

In DNA, the CDR3 is TGTGCCAGCAGTTACTCACGGAGGCAGTACTTC. Amino acids: CASSYSRRQYF. The V gene is TRBV6-2 or TRBV6-3, the J gene TRBJ2-7; no clear D gene. V was trimmed by 0 bases and J by 9 bases, leaving 6 bases between them. Germline-derived CDR1 and CDR2 are MNHEY and SVGEGT. The CDR3 totals 11 residues.

The V and J genes are TRBV2 and TRBJ1-3; D is unclear. From germline, CDR1 is SNHLY and CDR2 FYNNEI. This CDR3 spans 13 amino acids. V gave up 5 bases and J gave up 4 bases, with 9 bases separating them. This CDR3 is CASSFEQGNTIYF. CDR3 DNA sequence: TGTGCCAGCAGTTTTGAACAGGGAAACACCATATATTTT.

J is TRBJ1-5 and V is TRBV5-4; 9 nucleotides align to TRBD1. From germline, CDR1 is SGHNT and CDR2 YYREEE (reference sequence). The V and J ends lost 3 bases and 7 bases, in that order; junction bases with no gene match: 8. The CDR3 has 15 residues. The CDR3 nucleotides read TGTGCCAGCAGCTACGGGACAGGGTTTTTGCAGCCCCAGCATTTT. Translated, it gives CASSYGTGFLQPQHF.